This T cell receptor (beta chain) comes out of a study of Graves' ophthalmopathy and Graves' hyperthyroidism. Study conclusions and caveats: Clonotypes were expanded in thyroid at above 0.001 frequency, and most also appeared in blood.

With V trimmed by 3 bases and J by 0 bases, 8 bases remained unmatched. The CDR3 is 16 amino acids. Looked up from germline, CDR1 is SEHNR and CDR2 is FQNEAQ (reference sequence). Using RNA transcripts, the TCR beta CDR3 regions were amplified. In the first round, RT-PCR was carried out with HTBI primers, and a multiplex PCR formed the second round. TCRdb ran MiXCR on the multiplex PCR reads and lists one entry per CDR3 protein. The data contain some 350,000 distinct CDR3 sequences, about 18% of them singletons. This clonotype was observed many times. What it binds is not known. Stable hyperthyroidism denotes an absence of ophthalmopathy throughout 18 months of follow-up. The hyperthyroidism patients, aged 18 to 65, had been newly diagnosed, with under 2 months' duration.

Sequencing was performed on peripheral blood. The rearrangement joins TRBV7-9 to TRBJ2-7; 7 nucleotides align to TRBD2. This clonotype originated in an adult woman with stable Graves' hyperthyroidism. This chain's CDR3 is CASSFGTGGFSYEQYF. Here the CDR3 DNA reads TGTGCCAGCAGCTTCGGGACGGGAGGATTCTCCTACGAGCAGTACTTC.